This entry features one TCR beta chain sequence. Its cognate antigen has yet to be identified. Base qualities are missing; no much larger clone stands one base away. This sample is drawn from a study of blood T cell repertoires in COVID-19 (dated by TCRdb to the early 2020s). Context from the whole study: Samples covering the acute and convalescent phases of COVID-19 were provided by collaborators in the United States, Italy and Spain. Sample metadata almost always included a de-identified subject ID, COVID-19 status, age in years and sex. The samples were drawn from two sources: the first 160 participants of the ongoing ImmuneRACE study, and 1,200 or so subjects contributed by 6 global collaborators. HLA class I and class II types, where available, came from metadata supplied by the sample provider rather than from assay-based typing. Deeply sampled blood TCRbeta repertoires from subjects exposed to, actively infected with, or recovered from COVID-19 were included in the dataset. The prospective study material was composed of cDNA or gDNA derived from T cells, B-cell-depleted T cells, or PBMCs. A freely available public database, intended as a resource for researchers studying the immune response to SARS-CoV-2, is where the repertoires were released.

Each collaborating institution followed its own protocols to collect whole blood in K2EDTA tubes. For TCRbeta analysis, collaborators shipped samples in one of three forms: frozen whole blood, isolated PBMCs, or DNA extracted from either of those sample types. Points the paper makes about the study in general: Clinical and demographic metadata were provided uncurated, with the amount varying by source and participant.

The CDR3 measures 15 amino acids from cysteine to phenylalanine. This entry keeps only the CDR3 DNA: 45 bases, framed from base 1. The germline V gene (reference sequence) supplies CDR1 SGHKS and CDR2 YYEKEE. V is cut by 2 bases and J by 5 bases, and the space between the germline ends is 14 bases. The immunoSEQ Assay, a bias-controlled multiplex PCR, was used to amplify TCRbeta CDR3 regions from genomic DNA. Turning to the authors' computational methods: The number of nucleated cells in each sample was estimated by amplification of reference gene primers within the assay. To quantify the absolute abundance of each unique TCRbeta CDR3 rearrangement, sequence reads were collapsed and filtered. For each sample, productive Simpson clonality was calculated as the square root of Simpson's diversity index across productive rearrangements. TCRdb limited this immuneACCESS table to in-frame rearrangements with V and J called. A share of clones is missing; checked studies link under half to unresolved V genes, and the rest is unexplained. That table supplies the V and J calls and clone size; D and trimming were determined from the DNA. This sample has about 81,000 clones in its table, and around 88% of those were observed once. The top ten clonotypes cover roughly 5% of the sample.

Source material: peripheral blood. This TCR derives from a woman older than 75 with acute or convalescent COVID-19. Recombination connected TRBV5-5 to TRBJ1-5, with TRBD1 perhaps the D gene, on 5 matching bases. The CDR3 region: CASSFKSGGDQPQHF. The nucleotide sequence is TGTGCCAGCAGCTTTAAGTCCGGGGGGGATCAGCCCCAGCATTTT.